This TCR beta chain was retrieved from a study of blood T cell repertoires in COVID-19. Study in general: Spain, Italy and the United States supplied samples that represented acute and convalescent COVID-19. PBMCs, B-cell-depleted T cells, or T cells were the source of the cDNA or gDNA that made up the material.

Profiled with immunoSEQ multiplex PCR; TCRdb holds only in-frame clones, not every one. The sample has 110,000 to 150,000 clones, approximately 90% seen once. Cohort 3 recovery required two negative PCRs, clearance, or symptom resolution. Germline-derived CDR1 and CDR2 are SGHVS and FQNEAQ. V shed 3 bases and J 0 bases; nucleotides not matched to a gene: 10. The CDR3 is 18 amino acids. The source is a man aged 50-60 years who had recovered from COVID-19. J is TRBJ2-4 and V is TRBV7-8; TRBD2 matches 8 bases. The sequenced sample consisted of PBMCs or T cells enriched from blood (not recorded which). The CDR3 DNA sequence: TGTGCCAGCAGCTTGGGAGCGGGGGCCACCCTAGCCAAAAACATTCAGTACTTC. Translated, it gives CASSLGAGATLAKNIQYF.